Following are 9 T cell receptor beta chains from one sample sequenced in a study of cytomegalovirus exposure and HLA in healthy donors. The PCR employed 60 Vbeta primers together with 13 Jbeta primers. The table came from immunoSEQ multiplex PCR; TCRdb's copy has only in-frame clones and leaves some out. The sample contains 150,000 to 180,000 clones, more than 75% of which appear only once. Sequenced material: PBMCs. The receptors shown here come from a woman between 35 and 50 years old in good health and CMV-seropositive.

The CDR3 DNA follows: TGTGCCAGCAGTATCATAGCGGGAGGAAACACAGATACGCAGTATTTT. As protein: CASSIIAGGNTDTQYF. The chain links TRBV6-4 to TRBJ2-3; 10 nucleotides align to TRBD2. The CDR3 is 16 amino acids. In germline, CDR1 is MRHNA, CDR2 SNTAGT. V lost 5 bases and J lost 2; bases outside the gene matches: 7.

The chain recombines TRBV11-3 with TRBJ2-3, with 8 bases aligning to TRBD2. V shed 5 bases, J shed 0 bases, and the junction held 7 bases outside the gene matches. This CDR3 region has 16 residues. Germline-derived CDR1 and CDR2 are SGHNT and YENEEA. CDR3 sequence reads: CASSTRLATSTDTQYF. Written as DNA, the CDR3 is TGTGCCAGCAGCACGCGACTAGCGACTAGCACAGATACGCAGTATTTT.

This chain connects TRBV11-3 to TRBJ2-7; 7 positions match TRBD1. CDR3 length equals 18 residues. CDR1 is SGHNT and CDR2 is YENEEA in the germline V gene. Unmatched junction bases numbered 18, after V lost 4 bases and J lost 3 bases. The CDR3 bases are TGTGCCAGCAGCTCCCAAGGGGCAGGGGGTCAGGCCAACTACGAGCAGTACTTC. Its protein product is CASSSQGAGGQANYEQYF.

V and J are TRBV5-4 and TRBJ2-2, with TRBD2 matching 8 bases. This CDR3 comprises 16 residues. Germline trimming cut 3 bases from V and 0 bases from J; bases unmatched to any gene: 4. Germline CDR1 reads SGHNT; CDR2 reads YYREEE (reference sequence). The CDR3 is CASSSGGRANTGELFF. The CDR3 DNA follows: TGTGCCAGCAGCTCGGGAGGGAGAGCGAACACCGGGGAGCTGTTTTTT.

This clone has just one count. The V and J genes are TRBV28 and TRBJ2-2; 8 bases match TRBD1. The CDR3 has 16 residues. Germline lookup yields CDR1 MDHEN and CDR2 SYDVKM. Trimming removed 1 base from V and 4 bases from J; junction bases left unmatched: 5. CDR3 protein: CASSLYTGGGTGELFF. CDR3 sequence (DNA): TGTGCCAGCAGTTTATATACAGGGGGTGGCACCGGGGAGCTGTTTTTT.

This chain links TRBV18 with TRBJ2-1; a possible D gene is TRBD1 (6 bases). Germline CDR1 KGHSH, CDR2 LQKENI. V was trimmed by 5 bases and J by 5 bases, leaving 16 bases between them. This CDR3 is built from 15 residues. The CDR3 DNA reads TGTGCCAGCTCATCGAACAGGGTGACGGACAATGAGCAGTTCTTC. This encodes CASSSNRVTDNEQFF.

This chain uses TRBV7-6 with TRBJ2-7; D is possibly TRBD1 (6 bases). The CDR3 length is 13 residues. Germline assignment: CDR1 SGHVS and CDR2 FNYEAQ. With 1 base removed from V and 7 bases from J, the gap between germline ends came to 11 bases. CDR3 nucleotides: TGTGCCAGCAGCTTAGTGTTTCAGGGGGAGCAGTACTTC. Protein: CASSLVFQGEQYF.

Comments on this clone: The same CDR3 also results from other DNA sequences found in this sample. DNA for the CDR3: TGTGCCAGTAGCCCGGGAGAACTGAACACTGAAGCTTTCTTT. This codes for CASSPGELNTEAFF. V gene TRBV19 combines with J gene TRBJ1-1; D gene ambiguous. Per the germline V gene, CDR1 is LNHDA and CDR2 is SQIVND (reference sequence). The CDR3 totals 14 residues. V lost 6 bases and J 0 bases, leaving 11 bases between the germline ends.

The gene calls are TRBV11-2 and TRBJ1-2; D call uncertain. Per the germline V gene, CDR1 is SGHAT and CDR2 is FQNNGV. CDR3 length: 14 amino acids. Trimming stripped 7 bases from V and 4 bases from J, with 16 bases between. As DNA, the CDR3 is TGTGCCAGCAACGATATTCCGCAGGTCTATGGCTACACCTTC. Translated, it gives CASNDIPQVYGYTF.